This T cell receptor (beta chain) was recorded in a study of T cell responses to AZD1222 COVID-19 vaccine. The study, taken as a whole, reports: Repertoire samples came only from after the peak T cell response. At baseline, seropositivity was found in only a handful of AZD1222 recipients. Donors were chiefly white British, with a greater number of females, and clonal diversity was perhaps underestimated. Spike-specific TCR breadth and depth grew following two AZD1222 doses.

As regards this clone: Antigen specificity is unknown.

Method: immunoSEQ multiplex PCR; TCRdb's copy keeps in-frame clones and lacks some. This sample yields around 160,000 clones, of which 75% to 95% are seen a single time; approximately 1.5% belongs to the top ten. The CDR3 totals 13 residues. V dropped 5 bases and J dropped 2 bases, with 4 bases sitting between them. Germline V gene sequence: CDR1 LNHDA, CDR2 SQIVND (reference sequence). Sequencing was performed on peripheral blood, taken on day 0 of AZD1222 vaccination. The chain is built from TRBV19 and TRBJ2-6; D unclear. The sequence was obtained from an adult in good health. The CDR3 coding sequence is TGTGCCAGTAGTTGGACTGGGGCCAACGTCCTGACTTTC. It translates to CASSWTGANVLTF.